One TCR beta chain is described in this entry. The source of the sample is a study of blood T cell repertoires in COVID-19. For the study at large: Italy, Spain and the United States were the sources of the convalescent and acute COVID-19 samples. PBMCs, B-cell-depleted T cells, or T cells were the source of the cDNA or gDNA that made up the material.

In the original analysis: Amplification of reference gene primers provided the estimated nucleated cell counts. Only in-frame clones appear in the TCRdb table, and some are missing; sequencing was by immunoSEQ multiplex PCR. V and J calls and clone size are those listed in that table; D and trimming were worked out from the DNA. The sample carries over 80,000 clones, roughly 90% recorded once. The trim removed 1 base at V and 6 bases at J, leaving 14 bases unmatched. The CDR3 is 19 residues long. Per the germline V gene, CDR1 is SGHTA and CDR2 is FQGNSA. This clonotype was sampled from an elderly man with active or convalescent COVID-19. The sequenced sample consisted of peripheral blood. This chain connects TRBV7-2 to TRBJ2-3; 12 bases map to TRBD2. This CDR3 reads CASSLVVLAGGRSVDTQYF. DNA for the CDR3: TGTGCCAGCAGCTTAGTAGTCCTAGCGGGAGGGCGGTCGGTGGATACGCAGTATTTT.